This T cell receptor (beta chain) was retrieved from a study of OX40 agonist ivuxolimab in advanced cancers. About the study: Patients received intravenous ivuxolimab every 2 weeks at 0.01 to 10 mg/kg. A history of anti-PD-1, anti-PD-L1 or anti-CTLA-4 therapy was acceptable, and over 30% had some. A mean age of around 63 years, range roughly 20 to 90, was recorded, and approximately 80% were male. Points from the study as a whole: Antigen specificity of clonally expanded peripheral T cells was not established.

In the case of this clone: The antigen is not known.

The germline CDR1 and CDR2 sequences are LGHNA and YSLEER. V was clipped by 0 bases and J by 8 bases, with 8 bases between them. CDR3 length: 13 residues. Only in-frame clones appear in the TCRdb table, and some are missing; sequencing was by immunoSEQ multiplex PCR. The sample shows about 74,000 clones, 86% of them seen only once. The TCR originated in an adult with an advanced solid tumor such as melanoma, head and neck, liver or kidney cancer. This chain links TRBV4-3 with TRBJ2-4, with D maybe TRBD1 (6 bases). Sample: CD4+ or CD8+ T cells sorted from blood, taken in a trial of the OX40 agonist ivuxolimab. The CDR3 spells CASSQERTDIQYF. CDR3 nucleotides: TGCGCCAGCAGCCAAGAAAGGACAGACATTCAGTACTTC.